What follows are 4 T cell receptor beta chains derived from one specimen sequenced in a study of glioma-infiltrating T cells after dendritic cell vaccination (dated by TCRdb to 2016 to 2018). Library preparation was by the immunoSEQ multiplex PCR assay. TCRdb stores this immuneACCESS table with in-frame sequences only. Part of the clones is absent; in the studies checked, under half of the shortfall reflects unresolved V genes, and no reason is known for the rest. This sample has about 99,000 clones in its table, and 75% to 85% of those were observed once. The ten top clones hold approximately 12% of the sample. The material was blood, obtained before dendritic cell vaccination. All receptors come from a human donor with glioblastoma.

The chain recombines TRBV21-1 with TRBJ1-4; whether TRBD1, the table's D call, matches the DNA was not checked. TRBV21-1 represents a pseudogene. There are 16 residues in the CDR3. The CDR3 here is CASVTRTRATNEKLFF. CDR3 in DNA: TGTGCCAGCGTCACGCGGACACGGGCAACTAATGAAAAACTGTTTTTT.

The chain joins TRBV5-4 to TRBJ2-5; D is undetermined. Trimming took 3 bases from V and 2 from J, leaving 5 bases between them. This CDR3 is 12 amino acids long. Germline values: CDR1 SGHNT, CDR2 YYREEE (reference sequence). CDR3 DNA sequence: TGTGCCAGCAGCTCAAATCAAGAGACCCAGTACTTC. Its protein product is CASSSNQETQYF.

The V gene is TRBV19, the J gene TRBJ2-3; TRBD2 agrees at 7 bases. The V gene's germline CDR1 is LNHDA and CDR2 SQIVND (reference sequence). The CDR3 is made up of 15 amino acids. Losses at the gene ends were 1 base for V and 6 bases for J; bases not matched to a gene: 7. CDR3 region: CASSIGGGGGDTQYF. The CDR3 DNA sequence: TGTGCCAGTAGTATAGGAGGCGGGGGAGGGGATACGCAGTATTTT.

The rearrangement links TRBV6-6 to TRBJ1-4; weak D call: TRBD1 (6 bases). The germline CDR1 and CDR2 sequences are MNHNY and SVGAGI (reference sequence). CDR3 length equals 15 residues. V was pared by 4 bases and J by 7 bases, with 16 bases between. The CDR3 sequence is CASSLGGAVGEKLFF. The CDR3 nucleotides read TGTGCCAGCAGTTTGGGGGGGGCCGTGGGTGAAAAACTGTTTTTT.